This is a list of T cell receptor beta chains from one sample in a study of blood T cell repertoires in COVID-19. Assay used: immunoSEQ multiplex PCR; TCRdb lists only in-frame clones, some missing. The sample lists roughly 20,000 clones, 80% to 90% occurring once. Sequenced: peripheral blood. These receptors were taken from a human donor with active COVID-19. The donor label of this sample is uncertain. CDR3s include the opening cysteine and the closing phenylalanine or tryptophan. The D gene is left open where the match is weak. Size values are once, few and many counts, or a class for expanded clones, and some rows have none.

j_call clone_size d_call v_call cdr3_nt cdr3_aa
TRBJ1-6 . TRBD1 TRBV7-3 TGTGCCAGCAGCCCCCAGGGGGGCAATTCACCCCTCCACTTT CASSPQGGNSPLHF
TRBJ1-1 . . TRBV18 TGTGCCAGCTCACCGCAGACGGACAGCCTGAACACTGAAGCTTTCTTT CASSPQTDSLNTEAFF
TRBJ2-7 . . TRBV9 TGTGCCAGCAGCGTAGAGGGGGATCCGACCTACGAGCAGTACTTC CASSVEGDPTYEQYF
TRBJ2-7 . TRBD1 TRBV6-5 TGTGCCAGCAGCCGGGGACAGGGGAATTACTACGAGCAGTACTTC CASSRGQGNYYEQYF
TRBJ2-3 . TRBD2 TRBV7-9 TGTGCCAGCAGCTTGACTAGCGGGGTTTTTAGCACAGATACGCAGTATTTT CASSLTSGVFSTDTQYF
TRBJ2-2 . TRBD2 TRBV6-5 TGTGCCAGCATCAGGACTAGCGGTACCGGGGAGCTGTTTTTT CASIRTSGTGELFF
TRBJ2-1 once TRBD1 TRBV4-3 TGCGCCAGCAGCCCTGGACAGGTGGGGAATGAGCAGTTCTTC CASSPGQVGNEQFF
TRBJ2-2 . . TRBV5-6 TGTGCCAGCAGCTTAGACTTGGCGATTGGGGAGCTGTTTTTT CASSLDLAIGELFF
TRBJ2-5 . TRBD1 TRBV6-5 TGTGCCAGCAGTTACGAGGGGGCTGTAGAGACCCAGTACTTC CASSYEGAVETQYF
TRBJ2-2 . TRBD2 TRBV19 TGTGCCAGCTTTGACCCGGGACTAGCGGAGCCCACGAACACCGGGGAGCTGTTTTTT CASFDPGLAEPTNTGELFF
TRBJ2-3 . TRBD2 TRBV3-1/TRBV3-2 TGTGCCAGCAGCCAAGATAAGTTGGGAGCGGGGGCGCTCACAGATACGCAGTATTTT CASSQDKLGAGALTDTQYF
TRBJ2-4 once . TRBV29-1 TGCAGCCCCCTAGGGGATCGGGCCAAAAACATTCAGTACTTC CSPLGDRAKNIQYF
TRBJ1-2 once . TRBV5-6 TGTGCCAGCAGCTTCCAGGGCAGAGCCTATGGCTACACCTTC CASSFQGRAYGYTF
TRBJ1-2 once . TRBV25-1 TGTGCCAGCAGTGACAGGGTTGGTGGCTACACCTTC CASSDRVGGYTF
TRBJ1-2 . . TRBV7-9 TGTGCCAGCAGCTTAGTCAGGAACTATGGCTACACCTTC CASSLVRNYGYTF
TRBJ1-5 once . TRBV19 TGTGCCAGTAGTATATCGGGGGGCAATCAGCCCCAGCATTTT CASSISGGNQPQHF
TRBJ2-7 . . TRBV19 TGTGCCAGTAGTATCGCGAGGGGGGGGACCTACGAGCAGTACTTC CASSIARGGTYEQYF
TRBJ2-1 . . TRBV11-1 TGTGCCAGCAGCCCCCAGGGTGGGGACTCCTACAATGAGCAGTTCTTC CASSPQGGDSYNEQFF
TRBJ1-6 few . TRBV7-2 TGTGCCAGCAGCTCGAAACGAGGGTCACCCCTCCACTTT CASSSKRGSPLHF
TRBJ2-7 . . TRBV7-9 TGTGCCAGCAGCTTAATAGGAGGGGGCGGGGACGAGCAGTACTTC CASSLIGGGGDEQYF
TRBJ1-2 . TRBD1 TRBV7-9 TGTGCCAGCAGCTTAGTGGGGACAGTCTATGGCTACACCTTC CASSLVGTVYGYTF
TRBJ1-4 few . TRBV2 TGTGCCAGCAGTGATAACCAGGCCCGAATATCCGTTGAAAAACTGTTTTTT CASSDNQARISVEKLFF
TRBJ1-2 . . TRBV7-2 TGTGCCAGCAGCCCAAACACAGGGCTAGGCGGCTACACCTTC CASSPNTGLGGYTF
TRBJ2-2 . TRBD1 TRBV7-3 TGTGCCAGCAGCCCCACAGGGGGGAACACCGGGGAGCTGTTTTTT CASSPTGGNTGELFF
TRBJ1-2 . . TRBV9 TGTGCCAGCAGCACACAGAGTAGGTATGGCTACACCTTC CASSTQSRYGYTF
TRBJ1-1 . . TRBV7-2 TGTGCCAGCAGCTTAGGACCGAGGCTTGCTTTCTTT CASSLGPRLAFF
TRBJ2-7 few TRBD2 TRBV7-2 TGTGCCAGCAGCTTAGGCCCAGCGGGGATCTACGAGCAGTACTTC CASSLGPAGIYEQYF
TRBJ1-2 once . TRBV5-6 TGTGCCAGCAGCTTGGCGGGGTATGGCTACACCTTC CASSLAGYGYTF
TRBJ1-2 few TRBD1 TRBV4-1 TGCGCCAGCAGCCATACAGGGGCAGTCTATGGCTACACCTTC CASSHTGAVYGYTF
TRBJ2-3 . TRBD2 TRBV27 TGTGCCAGCAGTTTAAGGGGACTAGCGGGGCAGATAACTACTAGCACAGATACGCAGTATTTT CASSLRGLAGQITTSTDTQYF
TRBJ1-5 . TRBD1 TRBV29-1 TGCAGCGTTGTAACCGGGACAGGGTCACAGCCCCAGCATTTT CSVVTGTGSQPQHF
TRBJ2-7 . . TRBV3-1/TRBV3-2 TGTGCCAGCAGCCAAGTGAGCTCCTACGAGCAGTACTTC CASSQVSSYEQYF
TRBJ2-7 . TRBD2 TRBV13 TGTGCCAGCAGCTTAAGCGGGGGCCCCTACGAGCAGTACTTC CASSLSGGPYEQYF
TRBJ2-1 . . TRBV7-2 TGTGCCAGCAGCTTACCATCCGGCGGCGCCTCCTACAATGAGCAGTTCTTC CASSLPSGGASYNEQFF
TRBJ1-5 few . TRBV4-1 TGCGCCAGCAGAACTACCTACGGGACACTCAAGACTCAGCCCCAGCATTTT CASRTTYGTLKTQPQHF
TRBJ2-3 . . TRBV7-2 TGTGCCAGCAGCTCATGGGGGGGCCACACAGATACGCAGTATTTT CASSSWGGHTDTQYF
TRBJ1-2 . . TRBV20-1 TGCAGTGCTAGTACAGGGCTCTTCTATGGCTACACCTTC CSASTGLFYGYTF
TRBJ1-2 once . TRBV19 TGTGCCAGTAGTATAGAACAGGGATATGGCTACACCTTC CASSIEQGYGYTF
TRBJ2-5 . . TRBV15 TGTGCCACCAGCAGTGAGGGTCTCGGGTACGAAGAGACCCAGTACTTC CATSSEGLGYEETQYF
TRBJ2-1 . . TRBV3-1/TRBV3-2 TGTGCCAGCAGGGGTGGACTGGCCTACAATGAGCAGTTCTTC CASRGGLAYNEQFF
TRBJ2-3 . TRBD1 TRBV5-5 TGTGCCAGCAGCTTGTTTAGCGGGACAGGGGGCGCAGATACGCAGTATTTT CASSLFSGTGGADTQYF
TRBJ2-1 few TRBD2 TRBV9 TGTGCCAGCAGCACGACTAGCGGATCCTACAATGAGCAGTTCTTC CASSTTSGSYNEQFF
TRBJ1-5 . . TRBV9 TGTGCCAGCAGCCCCAGGGTTGATCAGCCCCAGCATTTT CASSPRVDQPQHF
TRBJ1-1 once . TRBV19 TGTGCCACCAGCGGCCCGGGGGGCACTGAAGCTTTCTTT CATSGPGGTEAFF
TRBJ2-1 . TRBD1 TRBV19 TGTGCCAGTAGGGGACAGGTCTACAATGAGCAGTTCTTC CASRGQVYNEQFF
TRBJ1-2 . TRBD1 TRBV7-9 TGTGCCAGCAGCTGGGACAGGGGGACCGTCTATGGCTACACCTTC CASSWDRGTVYGYTF